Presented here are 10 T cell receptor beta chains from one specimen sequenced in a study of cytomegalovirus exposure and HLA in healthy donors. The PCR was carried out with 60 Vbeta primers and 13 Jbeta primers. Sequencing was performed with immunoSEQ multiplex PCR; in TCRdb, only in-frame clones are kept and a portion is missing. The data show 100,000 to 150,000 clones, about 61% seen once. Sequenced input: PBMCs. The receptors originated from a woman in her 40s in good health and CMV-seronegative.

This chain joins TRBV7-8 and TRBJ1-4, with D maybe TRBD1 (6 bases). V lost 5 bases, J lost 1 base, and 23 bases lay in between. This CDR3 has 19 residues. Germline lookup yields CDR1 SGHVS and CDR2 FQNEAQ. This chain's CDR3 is CASSPSQGAGGQTNEKLFF. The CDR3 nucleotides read TGTGCCAGCAGCCCATCACAGGGTGCGGGGGGACAAACTAATGAAAAACTGTTTTTT.

Written as DNA, the CDR3 is TGTGCCAGCAGCTTAGGGGCTAGCGGGGGATTTTCGTACGAGCAGTACTTC. It codes for CASSLGASGGFSYEQYF. This chain joins TRBV7-2 and TRBJ2-7, with TRBD2 identical over 10 bases. Trimming removed 1 base from V and 4 bases from J; junction bases left unmatched: 10. Per the germline V gene, CDR1 is SGHTA and CDR2 is FQGNSA. This CDR3 is built from 17 residues. The full variable domain, its missing parts supplied by reference TRBV7-2 and TRBJ2-7, is GAGVSQSPSNKVTEKGKDVELRCDPISGHTALYWYRQSLGQGLEFLIYFQGNSAPDKSGLPSDRFSAERTGGSVSTLTIQRTQQEDSAVYLCASSLGASGGFSYEQYFGPGTRLTVT.

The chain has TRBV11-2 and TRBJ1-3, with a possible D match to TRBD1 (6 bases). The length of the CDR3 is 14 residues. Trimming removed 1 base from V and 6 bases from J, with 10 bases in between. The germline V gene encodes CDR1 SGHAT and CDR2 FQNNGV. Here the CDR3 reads CASSLAPGENTIYF. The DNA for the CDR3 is TGTGCCAGCAGCTTAGCGCCAGGGGAAAACACCATATATTTT.

CDR3 in DNA: TGTGCCAGCAGCTCCCAAGAGGGGAGGTACGAGCAGTACTTC. Protein: CASSSQEGRYEQYF. This chain joins TRBV7-2 and TRBJ2-7, with a tentative D call TRBD2 (6 bases). The CDR3 covers 14 residues. CDR1 and CDR2 (germline): SGHTA, FQGNSA. V gave up 4 bases and J gave up 4 bases, with 14 bases separating them.

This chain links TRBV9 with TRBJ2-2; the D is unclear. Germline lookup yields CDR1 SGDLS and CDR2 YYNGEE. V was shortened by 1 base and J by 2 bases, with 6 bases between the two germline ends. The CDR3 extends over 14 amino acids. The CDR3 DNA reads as TGTGCCAGCAGCGTAATGGGCAACACCGGGGAGCTGTTTTTT. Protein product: CASSVMGNTGELFF.

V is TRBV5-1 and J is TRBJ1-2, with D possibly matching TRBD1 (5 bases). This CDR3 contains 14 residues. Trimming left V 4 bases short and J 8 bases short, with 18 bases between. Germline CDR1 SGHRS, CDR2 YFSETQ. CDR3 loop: CASSLEGSYGGYTF. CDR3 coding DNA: TGCGCCAGCAGCCTGGAGGGGTCCTACGGGGGCTACACCTTC. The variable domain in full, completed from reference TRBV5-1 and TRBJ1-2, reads KAGVTQTPRYLIKTRGQQVTLSCSPISGHRSVSWYQQTPGQGLQFLFEYFSETQRNKGNFPGRFSGRQFSNSRSEMNVSTLELGDSALYLCASSLEGSYGGYTFGSGTRLTVV.

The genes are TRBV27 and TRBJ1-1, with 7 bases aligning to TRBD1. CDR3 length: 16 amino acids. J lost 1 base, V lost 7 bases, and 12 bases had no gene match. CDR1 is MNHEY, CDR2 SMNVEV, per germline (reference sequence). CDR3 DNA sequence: TGTGCCAGCAAGGGGGCAGGGGGGTTGGGGAACACTGAAGCTTTCTTT. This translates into CASKGAGGLGNTEAFF.

The DNA for the CDR3 is TGTGCCAGCAGTCTTAGGAGGACAGGGCTTAATTCACCCCTCCACTTT. Protein product: CASSLRRTGLNSPLHF. This chain connects TRBV27 to TRBJ1-6; 8 bases are shared with TRBD1. Germline CDR1 MNHEY, CDR2 SMNVEV (reference sequence). V lost 5 bases, J lost 6 bases, and 9 bases stayed unmatched. CDR3 length: 16 residues.

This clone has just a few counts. CDR3 in DNA: TGTGCCAGCAGCTTACTTGGCGGGGGCCCGAACACCGGGGAGCTGTTTTTT. Residues: CASSLLGGGPNTGELFF. The V gene is TRBV7-3, the J gene TRBJ2-2; the D gene is possibly TRBD2 (7 bases). CDR1 is SGHTA, CDR2 FQGTGA, per germline. V was shortened by 2 bases and J by 0 bases, with 13 bases between the two germline ends. The CDR3 length is 17 residues.

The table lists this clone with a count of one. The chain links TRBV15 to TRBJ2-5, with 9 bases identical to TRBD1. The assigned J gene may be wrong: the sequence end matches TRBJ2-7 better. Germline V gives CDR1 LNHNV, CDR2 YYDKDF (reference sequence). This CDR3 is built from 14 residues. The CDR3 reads CATSSDRGSYEQYF. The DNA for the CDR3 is TGTGCCACCAGCTCGGACAGGGGAAGCTACGAGCAGTACTTC.